This T cell receptor (beta chain) appears in the sequencing data of a study of shared clonotypes between healthy human individuals. Findings and limits, study-wide: Across a handful of donors, naive CD4 shared around 5.4%, naive CD8 more than 3%, memory CD4 2.3%, memory CD8 about 0.38%. Unshared clonotypes carried lower generation probabilities than those common to all four donors.

To note about this clone: Its cognate antigen is unknown. Other DNA sequences in this specimen translate into the identical CDR3.

The CDR3 spans 14 residues. V dropped 0 bases and J dropped 6; count of bases not matched to a gene: 3. Germline V gene sequence: CDR1 SGDLS, CDR2 YYNGEE. The repertoire was sequenced with immunoSEQ multiplex PCR; TCRdb's copy has only in-frame clones and lacks some. The repertoire holds roughly 2.2 million clones, with 85% to 95% as singletons. The sequenced material came from naive CD4+ T cells from PBMCs. This sample's subset: CD45RA+ positively selected. V gene TRBV9 combines with J gene TRBJ2-1; 7 bases are a match to TRBD2. The receptor comes from a man aged 18 to 35 in good health. Some clones in this sample may be carry-over from other donors' samples. CDR3 nucleotide sequence: TGTGCCAGCAGCGTAGGGGGGACTATCAATGAGCAGTTCTTC. Encoded protein: CASSVGGTINEQFF.